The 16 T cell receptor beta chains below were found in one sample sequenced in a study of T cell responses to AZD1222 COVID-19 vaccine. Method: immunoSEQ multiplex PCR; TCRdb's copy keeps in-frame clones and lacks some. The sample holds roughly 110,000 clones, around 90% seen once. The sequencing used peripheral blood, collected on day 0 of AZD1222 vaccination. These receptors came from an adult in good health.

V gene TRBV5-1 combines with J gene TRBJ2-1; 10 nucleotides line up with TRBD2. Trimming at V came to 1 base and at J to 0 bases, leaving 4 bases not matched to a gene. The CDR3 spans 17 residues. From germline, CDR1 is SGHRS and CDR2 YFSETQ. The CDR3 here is CASSLLASGSSYNEQFF. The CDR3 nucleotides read TGCGCCAGCAGCTTGTTAGCTAGCGGGAGCTCCTACAATGAGCAGTTCTTC.

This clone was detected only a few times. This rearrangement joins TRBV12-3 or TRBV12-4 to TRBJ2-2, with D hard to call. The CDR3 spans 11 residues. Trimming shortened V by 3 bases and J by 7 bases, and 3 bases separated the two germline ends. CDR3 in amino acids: CASSFFGELFF. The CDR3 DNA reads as TGTGCCAGCAGTTTCTTCGGGGAGCTGTTTTTT.

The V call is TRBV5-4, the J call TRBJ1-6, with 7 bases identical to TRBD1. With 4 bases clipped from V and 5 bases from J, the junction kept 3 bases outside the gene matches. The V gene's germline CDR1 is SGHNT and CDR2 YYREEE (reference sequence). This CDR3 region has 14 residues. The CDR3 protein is CASSAGQNNSPLHF. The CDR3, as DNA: TGTGCCAGCAGCGCGGGACAGAATAATTCACCCCTCCACTTT.

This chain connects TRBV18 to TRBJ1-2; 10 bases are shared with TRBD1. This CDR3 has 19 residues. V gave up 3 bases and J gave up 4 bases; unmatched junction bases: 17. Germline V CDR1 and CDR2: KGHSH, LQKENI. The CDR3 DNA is TGTGCCAGCTCACCCAGCCCTACCGTGGGGACAGGGGCTGTCTATGGCTACACCTTC. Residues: CASSPSPTVGTGAVYGYTF.

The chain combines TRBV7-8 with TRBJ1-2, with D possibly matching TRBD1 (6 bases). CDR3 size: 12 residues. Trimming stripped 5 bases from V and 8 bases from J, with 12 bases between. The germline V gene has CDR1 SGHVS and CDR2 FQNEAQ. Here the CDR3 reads CASSPNRDGYTF. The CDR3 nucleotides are TGTGCCAGCAGCCCGAACAGGGACGGCTACACCTTC.

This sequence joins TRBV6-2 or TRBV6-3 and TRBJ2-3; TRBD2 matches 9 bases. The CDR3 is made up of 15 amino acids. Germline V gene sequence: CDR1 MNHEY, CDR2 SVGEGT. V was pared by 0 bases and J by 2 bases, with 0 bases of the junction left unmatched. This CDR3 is CASSYSGLATDTQYF. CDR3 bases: TGTGCCAGCAGTTACTCGGGACTAGCCACAGATACGCAGTATTTT.

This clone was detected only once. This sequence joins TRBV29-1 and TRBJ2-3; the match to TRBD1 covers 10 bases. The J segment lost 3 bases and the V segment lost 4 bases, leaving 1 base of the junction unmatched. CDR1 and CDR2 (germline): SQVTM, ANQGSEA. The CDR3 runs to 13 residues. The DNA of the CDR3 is TGCAGCGTTGGGGGACAGGGGACAGATACGCAGTATTTT. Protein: CSVGGQGTDTQYF.

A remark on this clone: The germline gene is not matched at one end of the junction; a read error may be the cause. The CDR3 loop is CATSWATNEKLFF. The CDR3 DNA follows: TGTGCCACCAGCTGGGCCACAAATGAAAAACTGTTTTTT. The genes are TRBV5-4 and TRBJ1-4; D is uncertain. Looked up from germline, CDR1 is SGHNT and CDR2 is YYREEE (reference sequence). The CDR3 sequence is 13 residues long. The full variable domain, rest sourced from reference TRBV5-4 and TRBJ1-4, is ETGVTQSPTHLIKTRGQQVTLRCSSQSGHNTVSWYQQALGQGPQFIFQYYREEENGRGNFPPRFSGLQFPNYSSELNVNALELDDSALYLCATSWATNEKLFFGSGTQLSVL.

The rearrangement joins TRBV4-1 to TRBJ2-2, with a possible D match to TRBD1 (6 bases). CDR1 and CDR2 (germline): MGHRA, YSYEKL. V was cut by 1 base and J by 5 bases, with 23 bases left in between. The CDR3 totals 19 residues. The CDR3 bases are TGCGCCAGCAGCCAAGGGGCCCTAAGGACAGCGGCAGGGACCGGGGAGCTGTTTTTT. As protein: CASSQGALRTAAGTGELFF.

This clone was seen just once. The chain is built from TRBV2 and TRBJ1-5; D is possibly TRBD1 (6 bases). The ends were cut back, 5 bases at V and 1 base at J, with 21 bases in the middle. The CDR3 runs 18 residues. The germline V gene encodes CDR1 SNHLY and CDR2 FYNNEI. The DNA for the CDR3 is TGTGCCAGCAGTCCTCCGGGACAAAATTTAATAAGCAATCAGCCCCAGCATTTT. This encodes CASSPPGQNLISNQPQHF.

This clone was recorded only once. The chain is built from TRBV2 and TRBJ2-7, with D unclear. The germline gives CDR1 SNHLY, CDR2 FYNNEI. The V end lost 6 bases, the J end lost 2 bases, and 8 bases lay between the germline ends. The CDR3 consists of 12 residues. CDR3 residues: CASREMAYEQYF. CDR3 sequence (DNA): TGTGCCAGCAGAGAGATGGCCTACGAGCAGTACTTC. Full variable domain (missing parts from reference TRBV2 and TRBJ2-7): EPEVTQTPSHQVTQMGQEVILRCVPISNHLYFYWYRQILGQKVEFLVSFYNNEISEKSEIFDDQFSVERPDGSNFTLKIRSTKLEDSAMYFCASREMAYEQYFGPGTRLTVT.

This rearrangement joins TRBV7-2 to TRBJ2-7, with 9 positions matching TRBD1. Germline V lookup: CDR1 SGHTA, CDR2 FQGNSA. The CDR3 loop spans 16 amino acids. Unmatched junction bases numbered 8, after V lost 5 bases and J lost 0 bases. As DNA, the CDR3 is TGTGCCAGCAGCAACGTTAAGACAGGGGGCTCCTACGAGCAGTACTTC. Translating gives CASSNVKTGGSYEQYF.

CDR3 in amino acids: CATSRTGGWTDTQYF. CDR3 DNA: TGTGCCACCAGCAGAACAGGGGGCTGGACAGATACGCAGTATTTT. V is TRBV15 and J is TRBJ2-3; 9 nucleotides line up with TRBD1. The CDR3 spans 15 residues. The junction had 3 bases not matched to a gene; V was cut back by 2 bases and J by 3 bases. Germline V lookup: CDR1 LNHNV, CDR2 YYDKDF (reference sequence).

CDR3 DNA sequence: TGTGCCATCACTCCGGGAACGCTAAATGAGCAGTTCTTC. Its translation is CAITPGTLNEQFF. The V and J genes are TRBV10-3 and TRBJ2-1; possibly TRBD2 for D (5 bases). This CDR3 has 13 residues. Trimming took off 7 bases at V and 7 bases at J, with 14 bases between the two ends. Germline V gives CDR1 ENHRY, CDR2 SYGVKD.

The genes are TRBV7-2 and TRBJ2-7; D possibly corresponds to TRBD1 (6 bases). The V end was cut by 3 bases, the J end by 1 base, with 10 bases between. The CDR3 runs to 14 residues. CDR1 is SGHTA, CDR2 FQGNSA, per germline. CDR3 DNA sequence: TGTGCCAGCAGCTTCGGACAGATTTCCTACGAGCAGTACTTC. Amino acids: CASSFGQISYEQYF.

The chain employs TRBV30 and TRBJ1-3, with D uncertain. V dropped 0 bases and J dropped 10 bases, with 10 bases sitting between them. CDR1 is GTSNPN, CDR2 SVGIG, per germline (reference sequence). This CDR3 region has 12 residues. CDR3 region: CAWSVLGKTIYF. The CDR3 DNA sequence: TGTGCCTGGAGTGTTCTGGGGAAAACCATATATTTT.